By share, the clone carrying this T cell receptor beta chain ranks as medium-sized. This sample was taken from a study of OX40 agonist ivuxolimab in advanced cancers. The repertoire was sequenced with immunoSEQ multiplex PCR; TCRdb's copy has only in-frame clones and lacks some. The sample consists of tens of thousands of clones, around 80% of them appearing once. Germline loops: CDR1 SGHKS, CDR2 YYEKEE (reference sequence). Trimming removed 4 bases from V and 7 bases from J; junction bases left unmatched: 16. This CDR3 region has 17 residues. The clonotype originates from an adult with an advanced solid tumor such as melanoma, head and neck, liver or kidney cancer. The material sequenced was CD4+ or CD8+ T cells sorted from blood, taken in a trial of the OX40 agonist ivuxolimab. The chain is built from TRBV5-5 and TRBJ2-2; 7 bases are shared with TRBD1. The CDR3 reads CASSPEYVRGLGGELFF. CDR3 in DNA: TGTGCCAGCAGCCCGGAGTATGTGAGGGGGCTGGGCGGGGAGCTGTTTTTT.